This T cell receptor beta chain was sequenced in a study of post-analysis software for immune sequencing data (dated by TCRdb to between 2014 and 2016). At the level of the whole study: Relapsing-remitting, secondary progressive and progressive-relapsing multiple sclerosis were recorded as disease courses, and subtype annotation was lacking for some patients. The multiple sclerosis patient repertoires were compared with some twelve previously published healthy control repertoires from donors aged 6 to 25 years. A subset of samples was prepared in parallel using single-end sample barcoding, then pooled and co-amplified after Illumina adapter ligation. What the research found in general, with its limitations: Four or five TRBV segments, including TRBV5-6, TRBV5-1 and TRBV20-1, were significantly more frequent in patients than controls. The multiple sclerosis patient group was slightly younger than the control group. Normalized Chao1 diversity was significantly lower in multiple sclerosis patients than controls, suggesting substantial peripheral T-cell clonal expansion. Direct clustering with F measure showed strong co-clustering of samples prepared in the same batch, prompting a batch-effect correction.

Regarding this clonotype: Its antigen has not been determined. The junction departs from germline at one end; a sequencing error may be responsible.

CDR3 length: 14 amino acids, cysteine to phenylalanine. The read is trimmed to its CDR3 DNA, 42 bases read in frame from base 1. According to the germline V gene, CDR1 reads MNHEY and CDR2 reads SVGEGT. TCR beta repertoires were profiled from peripheral blood of 10 to 15 young patients with multiple sclerosis to demonstrate the VDJtools post-analysis software. The patients with multiple sclerosis were children and adolescents between about 6 and 17 years of age. The library was produced with PCR. The sample was run on an Illumina HiSeq 2500. Unique molecular identifiers were incorporated into TCR beta cDNA libraries to reduce PCR and sequencing biases. Some 500,000 cDNA molecules were obtained for every 1 to 10 million input T cells, so each molecule roughly corresponded to one T cell. The same protocol used for the earlier healthy control dataset was applied to prepare and sequence the patient libraries. Within a given batch, samples were prepared together, multiplexed and sequenced on the same HiSeq lane. On the authors' methods: MIGEC was used to process the raw barcoded reads, and molecular identifier groups with only a single read were discarded before consensus assembly and CDR3 extraction. Clonotype tables were post-analysed with VDJtools, normalizing diversity by down-sampling all datasets to the smallest sample size. Repertoire overlap clustering matched CDR3 amino acid but not nucleotide sequences to correct batch-related cross-sample contamination. Through fastp at Q25 and MiXCR, TCRdb rebuilt clones from the public reads, retaining in-frame beta chains. Each entry merges the rows of one CDR3 protein and shows their most common DNA and genes. Here the V and J calls rest on TCRdb's processing, not on the authors' analysis. This sample is represented by 750,000 to 950,000 distinct CDR3 sequences; around 42% of them were singletons. Roughly 4.5% of the sample comes from the top ten.

This TCR was recovered from a girl aged 5-17 years with multiple sclerosis. The sample taken for sequencing was blood. The chain joins TRBV6-2 or TRBV6-3 to TRBJ2-1, with no confidently assigned D gene. The CDR3 reads CASSYGGSFNEQFF. The DNA sequence reads TGTGCCAGCAGTTACGGCGGTTCCTTCAATGAGCAGTTCTTC.